This paragraph reports one TCR beta chain. Its antigen remains unidentified. PCR was performed using 60 Vbeta and 13 Jbeta primers. The repertoire was sequenced with immunoSEQ multiplex PCR; TCRdb's copy has only in-frame clones and lacks some. The sample holds fewer than 350,000 clones; about 90% are singletons and the top ten take about 2.3%. Unrecorded immune exposure was likely among donors, who were nominally healthy when sampled. Germline V gene lookup returns CDR1 SEHNR and CDR2 FQNEAQ (reference sequence). V was pared by 5 bases and J by 6 bases, with 13 bases between. This CDR3 region has 13 residues. This specimen belongs to a study of cytomegalovirus exposure and HLA in healthy donors. Looking at the study overall: Genetic ancestry analysis placed 81% of the 410 or so donors that were genotyped in the Caucasian-associated cluster.

Study-level findings and limits: Reports credit the classifier with highly specific, highly sensitive diagnosis of cytomegalovirus status. Data from an earlier analysis indicated that most TCR beta V segments were productive either about 87% or about 30% of the time.

The origin of this receptor is a woman between 18 and 29 years old in good health and CMV-seronegative. Sequenced material: PBMCs. The genes are TRBV7-9 and TRBJ1-1; D is possibly TRBD1 (5 bases). This CDR3 reads CASSRGTVAEAFF. CDR3 bases: TGTGCCAGCAGCCGTGGGACTGTCGCTGAAGCTTTCTTT. The full variable domain, its missing parts supplied by reference TRBV7-9 and TRBJ1-1, is DTGVSQNPRHKITKRGQNVTFRCDPISEHNRLYWYRQTLGQGPEFLTYFQNEAQLEKSRLLSDRFSAERPKGSFSTLEIQRTEQGDSAMYLCASSRGTVAEAFFGQGTRLTVV.